Listed below are T cell receptor beta chains from one sample, sequenced in a study of T cells in Graves' hyperthyroidism and ophthalmopathy. MiXCR was run by TCRdb on the multiplex PCR reads, yielding one entry per CDR3 protein. The table includes 380,000 or so distinct CDR3 sequences, approximately 14% detected once. The sample was blood. The source of these receptors is a woman aged 25-40 years with Graves' hyperthyroidism. The CDR3 runs from the conserved cysteine through the conserved F or W. A D gene is named only where the DNA matches it firmly. Rows give clone size only sometimes, using once, few, many, or a class for an expanded clone.

TRBJ2-1,many,TRBV27,-,CASSARLDEQFF,TGTGCCAGCAGTGCCCGATTGGATGAGCAGTTCTTC
TRBJ1-6,many,TRBV30,-,CAWMRAGNSPLHF,TGTGCCTGGATGCGGGCAGGGAATTCACCCCTCCACTTT
TRBJ2-2,-,TRBV7-9,-,CASSSHKAFVSGRNSNTGELFF,TGTGCCAGCAGCTCCCATAAAGCCTTCGTATCGGGCAGGAATTCGAACACCGGGGAGCTGTTTTTT
TRBJ2-4,-,TRBV20-1,-,CSARQGPNIQYF,TGCAGTGCTAGACAGGGCCCAAACATTCAGTACTTC
TRBJ2-5,many,TRBV11-1,TRBD1,CASSLEFQGAETQYF,TGTGCCAGCAGCTTAGAATTCCAGGGGGCGGAGACCCAGTACTTC
TRBJ1-4,many,TRBV6-1,-,CASRAATNEKLFF,TGTGCCAGCAGGGCAGCAACTAATGAAAAACTGTTTTTT
TRBJ2-1,few,TRBV19,TRBD2,CASSSYLAGTSGTGEQFF,TGTGCCAGTAGTTCTTACCTCGCCGGGACTAGCGGGACGGGGGAGCAGTTCTTC
TRBJ2-2,many,TRBV28,-,CASSLNTGELFF,TGTGCCAGCAGCCTAAACACCGGGGAGCTGTTTTTT
TRBJ2-7,many,TRBV11-2,-,CASSLMTDEQYF,TGTGCCAGCAGCTTAATGACAGACGAGCAGTACTTC
TRBJ2-5,many,TRBV6-1,-,CASSLSKGRETQYF,TGTGCCAGCAGCCTTTCTAAAGGCCGGGAGACCCAGTACTTC
TRBJ2-2,many,TRBV7-2,-,CASSLIVSGELFF,TGTGCCAGCAGCTTAATTGTATCCGGGGAGCTGTTTTTT
TRBJ1-3,-,TRBV30,-,CAWSITSSGNTIYF,TGTGCCTGGAGTATTACGAGCTCTGGAAACACCATATATTTT
TRBJ2-7,few,TRBV11-2,-,CASSFSLPGPLGEQYF,TGTGCCAGCAGCTTTTCATTGCCGGGGCCTTTGGGGGAGCAGTACTTC
TRBJ2-2,-,TRBV7-3,TRBD1,CASSTGQGAGELFF,TGTGCCAGCAGCACTGGACAGGGGGCCGGGGAGCTGTTTTTT
TRBJ1-1,many,TRBV28,TRBD1,CASSQGQVGMNTEAFF,TGTGCCAGCAGCCAAGGACAGGTTGGGATGAACACTGAAGCTTTCTTT
TRBJ2-5,many,TRBV20-1,-,CSAWSDGETQYF,TGCAGTGCCTGGAGTGACGGAGAGACCCAGTACTTC
TRBJ2-3,many,TRBV30,-,CAQDRGTDTQYF,TGTGCACAAGACAGAGGCACAGATACGCAGTATTTT
TRBJ1-3,few,TRBV19,TRBD1,CASSISTSGTAGNTIYF,TGTGCCAGTAGTATCTCAACCTCCGGGACAGCTGGAAACACCATATATTTT
TRBJ2-1,-,TRBV11-2,TRBD2,CASSFGSGGSSYNEQFF,TGTGCCAGCAGCTTTGGGTCGGGCGGGAGCTCCTACAATGAGCAGTTCTTC
TRBJ2-7,many,TRBV7-2,-,CASSFLNQGYEQYF,TGTGCCAGCAGCTTTCTGAACCAGGGCTACGAGCAGTACTTC
TRBJ2-1,many,TRBV20-1,-,CSARPFQGGHEQFF,TGCAGTGCTAGACCCTTCCAAGGAGGGCATGAGCAGTTCTTC
TRBJ1-2,-,TRBV29-1,TRBD1,CSVSGTGRYGYTF,TGCAGCGTTTCCGGGACAGGCCGCTATGGCTACACCTTC
TRBJ2-1,many,TRBV11-2,-,CASRDSSPTYNEQFF,TGTGCCAGCAGAGATAGCAGTCCCACGTACAATGAGCAGTTCTTC
TRBJ2-1,many,TRBV24-1,TRBD2,CATSDPGEAGSYNEQFF,TGTGCCACCAGTGATCCGGGGGAAGCGGGAAGCTACAATGAGCAGTTCTTC
TRBJ2-3,many,TRBV27,-,CASSFWGETDTQYF,TGTGCCAGCAGTTTCTGGGGTGAGACAGATACGCAGTATTTT
TRBJ1-1,few,TRBV30,-,CAWGGYQGLFF,TGTGCCTGGGGGGGATACCAAGGGCTTTTCTTT
TRBJ2-1,many,TRBV20-1,-,CSAVYNEQFF,TGCAGTGCTGTCTACAATGAGCAGTTCTTC
TRBJ2-5,many,TRBV11-1,-,CASSLEGAETQYF,TGTGCCAGCAGCTTAGAGGGCGCGGAGACCCAGTACTTC
TRBJ2-7,-,TRBV30,TRBD1,CAGVGRQGTYEQYF,TGTGCCGGGGTTGGGAGACAGGGAACCTACGAGCAGTACTTC
TRBJ1-5,-,TRBV20-1,TRBD1,CSAYQGVRNQPQHF,TGCAGTGCTTATCAGGGGGTTCGCAATCAGCCCCAGCATTTT
TRBJ1-4,many,TRBV27,-,CASSYRQGFEKLFF,TGTGCCAGCAGTTACAGGCAGGGGTTTGAAAAACTGTTTTTT
TRBJ2-1,few,TRBV30,TRBD1,CAWSVLDRSEQFF,TGTGCCTGGAGTGTACTGGACAGGTCCGAGCAGTTCTTC
TRBJ2-5,many,TRBV2,TRBD2,CASSAESGRAETQYF,TGTGCCAGCAGTGCGGAGAGCGGGAGGGCCGAGACCCAGTACTTC
TRBJ2-1,many,TRBV24-1,-,CATSDPSLANNNEQFF,TGTGCCACCAGTGATCCCTCCTTGGCGAATAACAATGAGCAGTTCTTC
TRBJ1-1,many,TRBV15,-,CATSRDKITRGTEAFF,TGTGCCACCAGCAGAGATAAGATCACTAGGGGCACTGAAGCTTTCTTT
TRBJ1-6,few,TRBV27,-,CASSGGWESSPLHF,TGTGCCAGCTCGGGGGGGTGGGAAAGTTCACCCCTCCACTTT
TRBJ2-7,-,TRBV30,TRBD1,CAWIRGDRGNYEQYF,TGTGCCTGGATCCGCGGGGACAGGGGAAACTACGAGCAGTACTTC
TRBJ1-1,-,TRBV28,-,CASSLGGARNTEAFF,TGTGCCAGCAGTTTAGGGGGCGCCCGGAACACTGAAGCTTTCTTT
TRBJ1-5,-,TRBV4-1,-,CASSQERGSQPQHF,TGCGCCAGCAGCCAAGAAAGAGGGAGTCAGCCCCAGCATTTT
TRBJ2-1,-,TRBV7-9,TRBD2,CASSLSGGTSGAYNEQFF,TGTGCCAGCAGCTTATCCGGGGGGACTAGCGGGGCCTACAATGAGCAGTTCTTC
TRBJ2-1,many,TRBV12-3/TRBV12-4,-,CASSRDPHNEQFF,TGTGCCAGCAGCCGGGATCCCCACAATGAGCAGTTCTTC
TRBJ2-3,-,TRBV3-1,-,CASSQARRTTDTQYF,TGTGCCAGCAGCCAAGCAAGGAGGACCACAGATACGCAGTATTTT
TRBJ2-2,few,TRBV6-1,-,CASGLPGPGGLAANTGELFF,TGTGCCAGCGGACTCCCGGGCCCCGGCGGGCTAGCAGCGAACACCGGGGAGCTGTTTTTT
TRBJ2-1,many,TRBV20-1,TRBD2,CSALIAGTYNEQFF,TGCAGTGCTCTCATAGCGGGAACCTACAATGAGCAGTTCTTC
TRBJ2-5,-,TRBV11-2,TRBD1,CASSFTLNRGEKETQYF,TGTGCCAGCAGCTTTACACTCAACAGGGGGGAAAAAGAGACCCAGTACTTC
TRBJ1-1,many,TRBV28,-,CASSLGGRTEAFF,TGTGCCAGCAGTTTGGGGGGGAGGACTGAAGCTTTCTTT
TRBJ2-3,many,TRBV27,-,CASRPWGTVNTDTQYF,TGTGCCAGCAGGCCCTGGGGGACGGTAAACACAGATACGCAGTATTTT
TRBJ1-1,-,TRBV28,-,CASSRGEAFF,TGTGCCAGCAGTAGGGGGGAAGCTTTCTTT
TRBJ2-1,many,TRBV12-3/TRBV12-4,-,CAVGSYNEQFF,TGTGCAGTCGGATCCTACAATGAGCAGTTCTTC
TRBJ2-7,many,TRBV7-2,TRBD2,CASSLAPSGVTYEQYF,TGTGCCAGCAGCTTAGCGCCTAGCGGGGTGACCTACGAGCAGTACTTC
TRBJ2-4,many,TRBV12-3/TRBV12-4,-,CASSRDRAKNIQYF,TGTGCCAGCAGCCGTGACAGAGCCAAAAACATTCAGTACTTC
TRBJ2-6,-,TRBV28,-,CASSFEGYDPVLTF,TGTGCCAGCAGTTTTGAAGGATATGACCCCGTCCTGACTTTC
TRBJ1-1,-,TRBV5-4,-,CASSPDRFMNTEAFF,TGTGCCAGCAGCCCAGACAGGTTCATGAACACTGAAGCTTTCTTT
TRBJ2-2,few,TRBV30,TRBD1,CAWRRDRELGELFF,TGTGCCTGGAGGAGGGACAGGGAACTAGGGGAGCTGTTTTTT
TRBJ2-1,few,TRBV3-1,-,CASSQAYGRSEQFF,TGTGCCAGCAGCCAAGCGTACGGTCGCTCCGAGCAGTTCTTC